The 3 T cell receptor beta chains below come from one sample, sequenced in a study of a mutant IDH1 vaccine in newly diagnosed glioma. For these receptors, no antigen is known. Time point reported: week 11, during vaccination. It was 300 ug of mutant IDH1 20-mer peptide that made up each vaccine dose, given with topical imiquimod. Sequencing was performed with immunoSEQ multiplex PCR; in TCRdb, only in-frame clones are kept and a portion is missing. The table has about 23,000 clones, 65% to 80% seen once. Sequences were derived from PBMCs, sampled from a glioma patient whose treatment included an IDH1 peptide vaccine. These receptors all stem from a middle-aged man with glioma.

The rearrangement uses TRBV4-1 and TRBJ2-7; TRBD2 aligns across 11 bases. This CDR3 is built from 15 residues. V lost 4 bases, J lost 3 bases, and 5 bases stayed unmatched. Germline CDR1 and CDR2: MGHRA and YSYEKL. The CDR3 bases are TGCGCCAGCAGCCCTAAACTAGCGGGAGACTACGAGCAGTACTTC. Its translation is CASSPKLAGDYEQYF.

This clone has a handful of counts. The chain has TRBV21-1 and TRBJ2-7; the D call of TRBD1 is as the table states it, not checked on the DNA. TRBV21-1 is assigned pseudogene status. The CDR3 contains 16 residues. The CDR3 reads CASSRILRTGYWEQYF. DNA of the CDR3: TGTGCCAGCAGCCGTATACTAAGGACAGGGTACTGGGAGCAGTACTTC.

In this sample, this clone turned up once. Different DNA sequences within this sample yield the same CDR3. This chain connects TRBV7-2 to TRBJ2-5; 7 bases agree with TRBD1. There are 13 residues in the CDR3. Trimming cost V 5 bases and J 5 bases; bases outside gene matches: 5. CDR1 is SGHTA and CDR2 is FQGNSA in the germline V gene. The CDR3 spells CASSRDSLETQYF. The CDR3 DNA is TGTGCCAGCAGCAGGGACAGCTTGGAGACCCAGTACTTC.